A selection of T cell receptor beta chains follows, all from one sample in a study of cytomegalovirus exposure and HLA in healthy donors. This table comes from immunoSEQ multiplex PCR, and its TCRdb copy is limited to in-frame clones, with some not included. Of 150,000 or so clones in the sample, roughly 90% are singletons; the top ten hold approximately 20%. Material: PBMCs. Source of these receptors: a young man in good health and CMV-seropositive. Each CDR3 is given without its conserved first and last residue. Fields, in order: J gene, V gene, CDR3 protein.

>TRBJ1-3|TRBV5-6
ASSLAWEARSGNTIY
>TRBJ2-7|TRBV11-3
ASSRTESSYEQY
>TRBJ2-1|TRBV5-4
ASSLVGGRADEQF
>TRBJ2-7|TRBV5-6
ASSPIPGQGINEQY
>TRBJ2-1|TRBV5-1
ASSLEPSGSLSEQF
>TRBJ2-1|TRBV7-2
ASSLASGGAYEQF
>TRBJ1-2|TRBV19
ASSTRQDLGYT
>TRBJ1-1|TRBV27
ASSRNGGNAEAF
>TRBJ2-3|TRBV6-1
ASRRTSGGQGTQY
>TRBJ2-1|TRBV7-2
ASSRTVRVEQF
>TRBJ1-2|TRBV5-5
ASSPRPRARYGYT
>TRBJ2-3|TRBV9
ASSVESRLAGFSSTDTQY
>TRBJ1-6|TRBV5-6
ASSLVPGHHNSPLH
>TRBJ2-7|TRBV11-2
ASTPGGIYEQY
>TRBJ2-7|TRBV9
ASSVVGSSYEQY
>TRBJ1-2|TRBV6-6
ASSYSSGTNYGYT
>TRBJ2-3|TRBV7-7
ASSPVGGRTDTQY